A selection of T cell receptor beta chains follows, all from one sample in a study of blood T cells in healthy people across ages. MiXCR was run by TCRdb on the 5' RACE reads, yielding one entry per CDR3 protein. In the table there are around 1.7 million distinct CDR3 sequences, approximately 28% of which are singletons. Sequenced sample: blood. The receptors shown here come from a woman in her thirties in good health. Both conserved end residues are part of each CDR3.

>TRBV20-1|12|TRBJ1-2
CSASRGGDGYTF
>TRBV7-6|15|TRBJ2-7
CASSPPSGQTYEQYF
>TRBV24-1|15|TRBJ1-1
CATSDRTGANTEAFF
>TRBV5-5|15|TRBJ1-1
CASSWVGQGNTEAFF
>TRBV20-1|14|TRBJ2-7
CSARDPGEPYEQYF
>TRBV14|13|TRBJ2-7
CASSQFPGNEQYF
>TRBV27|13|TRBJ1-2
CASSPWTDYGYTF
>TRBV20-1|15|TRBJ2-5
CSARPGGREVWTQYF
>TRBV5-1|15|TRBJ2-3
CASSLGGGLPDTQYF
>TRBV20-1|12|TRBJ1-2
CSARPGSYGYTF
>TRBV7-2|16|TRBJ2-4
CASSFDPDPPKNIQYF
>TRBV7-2|15|TRBJ2-2
CASSLGRVVAGELFF
>TRBV7-6|15|TRBJ2-7
CASSLWDSSSYEQYF
>TRBV28|14|TRBJ1-5
CASRNRDRNQPQHF
>TRBV5-1|15|TRBJ2-1
CASSSTSGAFNEQFF
>TRBV7-9|14|TRBJ1-2
CASSLVRQDYGYTF
>TRBV6-5|14|TRBJ1-4
CASRLTGWAEKLFF
>TRBV9|15|TRBJ2-1
CASSVEGGGATEQFF
>TRBV4-1|15|TRBJ2-3
CASSQTLAGTDTQYF
>TRBV9|15|TRBJ2-3
CASSVVGALTDTQYF
>TRBV9|14|TRBJ2-2
CASSPRWNTGELFF
>TRBV12-5|11|TRBJ2-7
CASGQPYEQYF
>TRBV12-3/TRBV12-4|15|TRBJ2-7
CASSLTSGGFYEQYF
>TRBV29-1|13|TRBJ1-1
CSASREVATEAFF
>TRBV5-1|15|TRBJ1-2
CASSLEPQTGYGYTF
>TRBV15|16|NA
CATSSEQGALYNEQYF
>TRBV29-1|13|TRBJ1-2
CSVVGREAYGYTF
>TRBV20-1|15|TRBJ1-4
CSARDYRGSGEKLFF
>TRBV7-2|14|TRBJ2-5
CASSLMTVQETQYF
>TRBV7-2|15|TRBJ1-6
CAVMGGDSYNSPLHF
>TRBV5-1|15|TRBJ2-5
CASAQNPLGEETQYF
>TRBV27|15|TRBJ2-3
CASSFAAEATDTQYF
>TRBV6-6|16|TRBJ2-1
CASSSPLAISYNEQFF
>TRBV7-9|12|TRBJ1-1
CASSLEQGRAFF
>TRBV20-1|13|NA
CSATPVAAETQYF
>TRBV2|16|TRBJ2-3
CASSSLDRGIGDTQYF
>TRBV6-6|14|TRBJ2-7
CASQTSQGNYEQYF
>TRBV30|13|TRBJ2-5
CAWSVGGGETQYF
>TRBV10-3|13|TRBJ1-5
CAISESTGQPQHF
>TRBV2|14|TRBJ1-2
CANVGDNNNYGYTF
>TRBV12-3/TRBV12-4|15|TRBJ2-1
CASSDLRDRRNEQFF
>TRBV14|15|TRBJ1-1
CASSQGGVLHTEAFF
>TRBV20-1|14|TRBJ1-4
CSAREYSSLEKLFF
>TRBV4-3|19|TRBJ2-4
CASSQDLAPGLSARNIQYF
>TRBV29-1|13|TRBJ2-1
CSVGTGLYNEQFF
>TRBV24-1|17|TRBJ2-1
CASGPTSGGLSYNEQFF
>TRBV5-1|16|TRBJ2-1
CASSGAAAGFYNEQFF
>TRBV24-1|16|TRBJ2-1
CATSDGDSSSYNEQFF
>TRBV10-3|13|TRBJ2-7
CAISESRVYEQYF